The 25 T cell receptor beta chains reported below all come from one sample, sequenced in a study of blood T cell repertoires in COVID-19. Sequencing used immunoSEQ multiplex PCR; TCRdb keeps in-frame clones, though not all of them. The sample consists of about 300,000 clones, about 87% of them appearing once. Sequenced material: peripheral blood. These TCRs come from a woman aged 25 to 39 with COVID-19, enrolled during active disease.

This rearrangement joins TRBV10-3 to TRBJ1-6; D is possibly TRBD1 (5 bases). The CDR3 has 15 residues. Germline CDR1 and CDR2: ENHRY and SYGVKD. The V end was cut by 9 bases, the J end by 0 bases, with 12 bases between. The CDR3 protein is CAIRTSSSYNSPLHF. CDR3 nucleotide sequence: TGTGCCATTAGGACAAGTAGCTCCTATAATTCACCCCTCCACTTT.

This clone has a handful of counts. J is TRBJ1-2 and V is TRBV5-1; 9 bases match TRBD1. V dropped 3 bases and J dropped 8; count of bases not matched to a gene: 8. In germline, CDR1 is SGHRS, CDR2 YFSETQ. CDR3 length: 14 amino acids. The CDR3 protein is CASSSAGTGYGYTF. CDR3 coding DNA: TGCGCCAGCAGCTCGGCCGGGACAGGGTACGGCTACACCTTC.

This chain links TRBV5-1 with TRBJ1-1; D gene uncertain. Trimming cost V 5 bases and J 2 bases, with 13 bases left between them. Germline-derived CDR1 and CDR2 are SGHRS and YFSETQ. The CDR3 contains 14 residues. CDR3 in DNA: TGCGCCAGCAGTTTTGAAGCTTTTAACACTGAAGCTTTCTTT. Translation: CASSFEAFNTEAFF.

The chain carries TRBV2 and TRBJ1-2; possible D gene TRBD1, 5 bases. The V end lost 2 bases, the J end lost 13 bases, and 14 bases lay between the germline ends. The CDR3 spans 12 residues. Germline assignment: CDR1 SNHLY and CDR2 FYNNEI. CDR3 DNA: TGTGCCAGCAGTGAACAGGATATAAGGGGCACCTTC. Residues: CASSEQDIRGTF.

V is TRBV10-2 and J is TRBJ2-3, with 8 positions matching TRBD2. The CDR3 is made up of 14 amino acids. Germline loops: CDR1 WSHSY, CDR2 SAAADI. V shed 8 bases, J shed 4 bases, and the junction held 8 bases outside the gene matches. Here the CDR3 reads CASRDGGGSDTQYF. CDR3 nucleotide sequence: TGCGCCAGCCGGGACGGGGGGGGTTCAGATACGCAGTATTTT.

The chain combines TRBV30 with TRBJ2-1; D unresolved. The germline CDR1 and CDR2 sequences are GTSNPN and SVGIG (reference sequence). The V end was cut by 5 bases, the J end by 0 bases, with 14 bases between. The CDR3 is 15 amino acids. The CDR3 DNA sequence: TGTGCCTGGGCCCCTGGGTGGAGCTCCTACAATGAGCAGTTCTTC. It is translated as CAWAPGWSSYNEQFF. Using reference TRBV30 and TRBJ2-1 for the parts outside the CDR3, the full variable domain is SQTIHQWPATLVQPVGSPLSLECTVEGTSNPNLYWYRQAAGRGLQLLFYSVGIGQISSEVPQNLSASRPQDRQFILSSKKLLLSDSGFYLCAWAPGWSSYNEQFFGPGTRLTVL.

The chain links TRBV3-1 (or the pseudogene TRBV3-2) to TRBJ2-7; 11 bases are shared with TRBD2. Germline-derived CDR1 and CDR2 are LGHDT and YNNKEL (reference sequence). J was trimmed by 3 bases and V by 1 base; bases with no gene match: 5. The CDR3 contains 16 residues. CDR3 DNA: TGTGCCAGCAGCCAAGTGAAGACTAGCGGGGACTACGAGCAGTACTTC. Translation: CASSQVKTSGDYEQYF.

This sequence joins TRBV6-4 and TRBJ2-3; 9 bases align to TRBD2. From germline, CDR1 is MRHNA and CDR2 SNTAGT. This CDR3 comprises 15 residues. V shed 5 bases, J shed 3 bases, and the junction held 6 bases outside the gene matches. CDR3 nucleotides: TGTGCCAGCAGTCGAGCGGGGGGAGGAACAGATACGCAGTATTTT. Translated: CASSRAGGGTDTQYF.

The chain uses TRBV7-8 and TRBJ1-4; D is uncertain. Germline assignment: CDR1 SGHVS and CDR2 FQNEAQ. The length of the CDR3 is 14 residues. V was clipped by 2 bases and J by 0 bases, with 4 bases between them. The chain's CDR3 is CASSLQATNEKLFF. Here the CDR3 DNA reads TGTGCCAGCAGCTTACAGGCAACTAATGAAAAACTGTTTTTT.

The V and J genes are TRBV7-2 and TRBJ1-1, with 9 positions matching TRBD1. The CDR3 spans 13 residues. The germline CDR1 and CDR2 sequences are SGHTA and FQGNSA. V gave up 4 bases and J gave up 7 bases; unmatched junction bases: 4. The CDR3 nucleotides read TGTGCCAGCAGCTCACAGGGGGCGAGTGAAGCTTTCTTT. The encoded protein is CASSSQGASEAFF.

DNA for the CDR3: TGTGCCAGCAGCTTTATGCGAACCGGGGAGCTGTTTTTT. As protein: CASSFMRTGELFF. The V gene is TRBV5-8, the J gene TRBJ2-2; D unclear. V dropped 2 bases and J dropped 5 bases, with 7 bases sitting between them. Per germline, CDR1 SGHTS and CDR2 YDEGEE. The CDR3 contains 13 residues.

The J gene is TRBJ2-5, the V gene TRBV4-1, with TRBD2 as a possible D gene (5 bases). V was cut by 5 bases and J by 0 bases, with 10 bases left in between. The length of the CDR3 is 14 residues. Germline V lookup: CDR1 MGHRA, CDR2 YSYEKL. CDR3 in amino acids: CASSALEYQETQYF. CDR3 nucleotides: TGCGCCAGCAGCGCACTAGAGTACCAAGAGACCCAGTACTTC.

This clone has just one count. In DNA, the CDR3 is TGTGCCAGCAGGTCAATAGGACAGGGGGCCAGTCAGCCCCAGCATTTT. Translation: CASRSIGQGASQPQHF. V is TRBV6-6 and J is TRBJ1-5; TRBD1 matches 11 bases. In germline, CDR1 is MNHNY, CDR2 SVGAGI (reference sequence). The CDR3 contains 16 residues. After removal of 6 bases from V and 6 bases from J, the junction contained 10 bases not matched to a gene.

The chain uses TRBV7-2 and TRBJ1-1; possibly TRBD1 for D (5 bases). This CDR3 contains 16 residues. With 4 bases removed from V and 7 bases from J, the gap between germline ends came to 22 bases. Germline V gene sequence: CDR1 SGHTA, CDR2 FQGNSA. The CDR3 sequence: CASSYNLAGLRGEAFF. CDR3 DNA: TGTGCCAGCAGCTACAACTTGGCAGGGCTACGAGGTGAAGCTTTCTTT.

V and J are TRBV7-3 and TRBJ2-2, with a tentative D call TRBD1 (6 bases). Germline V gives CDR1 SGHTA, CDR2 FQGTGA. CDR3 length: 14 amino acids. The ends were cut back, 5 bases at V and 3 bases at J, with 10 bases in the middle. CDR3 sequence: CASSHRAHTGELFF. CDR3 nucleotides: TGTGCCAGCAGCCACAGGGCACACACCGGGGAGCTGTTTTTT.

This sequence joins TRBV28 and TRBJ2-3; D possibly corresponds to TRBD1 (6 bases). Per germline, CDR1 MDHEN and CDR2 SYDVKM. Trimming shortened V by 6 bases and J by 3 bases, and 10 bases separated the two germline ends. This CDR3 has 13 residues. CDR3 nucleotides: TGTGCCAGCAGCTTCGGACAGACAGATACGCAGTATTTT. Translation gives CASSFGQTDTQYF.

V usage is TRBV27 and J usage is TRBJ1-1; D may be TRBD1 (6 bases). CDR3 length: 11 amino acids. CDR1 MNHEY and CDR2 SMNVEV come from the germline V gene (reference sequence). V lost 3 bases, J lost 8 bases, and 7 bases lay in between. CDR3 residues: CASSFGQEAFF. The DNA for the CDR3 is TGTGCCAGCAGTTTTGGACAGGAAGCTTTCTTT.

The chain employs TRBV3-1 (or the pseudogene TRBV3-2) and TRBJ1-6; the D gene is possibly TRBD1 (5 bases). Trimming took off 4 bases at V and 7 bases at J, with 17 bases between the two ends. This CDR3 comprises 16 residues. CDR1 and CDR2 (germline): LGHDT, YNNKEL (reference sequence). The CDR3 spells CASSPRDAAGNSPLHF. CDR3 coding DNA: TGTGCCAGCAGCCCTCGGGACGCAGCGGGGAATTCACCCCTCCACTTT.

J is TRBJ1-5 and V is TRBV21-1. TRBV21-1 is deemed a pseudogene. The CDR3 is 11 amino acids. The chain's CDR3 is CASSYSQPQHF. In DNA form, the CDR3 reads TGTGCCAGCAGCTATTCCCAGCCCCAGCATTTT.

The V gene is TRBV5-1, the J gene TRBJ2-7; 8 positions agree with TRBD1. CDR3 length: 14 residues. Germline values: CDR1 SGHRS, CDR2 YFSETQ. Germline trimming cut 4 bases from V and 5 bases from J; bases unmatched to any gene: 8. The CDR3 here is CASSLTGVNDEQYF. The CDR3 region has the DNA TGCGCCAGCAGCCTGACAGGGGTTAACGACGAGCAGTACTTC.

The V gene is TRBV28, the J gene TRBJ2-3; D might be TRBD1 (5 bases). Looked up from germline, CDR1 is MDHEN and CDR2 is SYDVKM. CDR3 length equals 14 residues. V gave up 6 bases and J gave up 3 bases, with 13 bases separating them. The CDR3 spells CASRGLGSTDTQYF. The CDR3 bases are TGTGCCAGCAGGGGGCTGGGGTCAACAGATACGCAGTATTTT.

The V call is TRBV7-2, the J call TRBJ1-1; 8 positions agree with TRBD1. Unmatched junction bases numbered 11, after V lost 4 bases and J lost 4 bases. The CDR3 runs 16 residues. CDR1 is SGHTA, CDR2 FQGNSA, per germline. The CDR3 reads CASSSHGAGTGTEAFF. The CDR3 nucleotides are TGTGCCAGCAGCTCTCATGGGGCGGGGACAGGCACTGAAGCTTTCTTT.

The rearrangement uses TRBV4-1 and TRBJ2-1; 10 bases map to TRBD2. V was pared by 2 bases and J by 4 bases, with 5 bases of the junction left unmatched. CDR3 size: 16 residues. Germline V gene sequence: CDR1 MGHRA, CDR2 YSYEKL. CDR3 nucleotide sequence: TGCGCCAGCAGCCAACGGACTAGCGGCGCGTACAATGAGCAGTTCTTC. Protein: CASSQRTSGAYNEQFF.

This rearrangement joins TRBV2 to TRBJ1-1; 9 bases fit TRBD1. After removal of 6 bases from V and 1 base from J, the junction contained 9 bases not matched to a gene. Germline V gene lookup returns CDR1 SNHLY and CDR2 FYNNEI. This CDR3 spans 16 amino acids. CDR3 region: CASSVDRGWGNTEAFF. CDR3 DNA sequence: TGTGCCAGCAGCGTTGACAGGGGGTGGGGGAACACTGAAGCTTTCTTT. Full variable domain (remainder filled in from reference TRBV2 and TRBJ1-1): EPEVTQTPSHQVTQMGQEVILRCVPISNHLYFYWYRQILGQKVEFLVSFYNNEISEKSEIFDDQFSVERPDGSNFTLKIRSTKLEDSAMYFCASSVDRGWGNTEAFFGQGTRLTVV.

The chain combines TRBV28 with TRBJ1-2, with TRBD1 matching 8 bases. Losses at the gene ends were 2 bases for V and 7 bases for J; bases not matched to a gene: 9. Germline V lookup: CDR1 MDHEN, CDR2 SYDVKM. CDR3 size: 15 residues. CDR3 sequence reads: CASSLRTGYSGGYTF. Written as DNA, the CDR3 is TGTGCCAGCAGTTTAAGGACAGGGTATAGTGGTGGCTACACCTTC.